The 2 T cell receptor beta chains below come from one sample, sequenced in a study of T cell repertoires in cytomegalovirus infection. From the reads, TCRdb called clonotypes with MiXCR, one entry per CDR3 protein. Here the sample spans approximately 200,000 distinct CDR3 sequences, roughly 20% being singletons. Sequencing was done on a sample of CD8+ T cells from PBMCs. Receptors were obtained from a human donor in good health (CMV status not recorded). Some clones in this sample may be carry-over from other donors' samples.

The rearrangement joins TRBV29-1 to TRBJ2-5; tentative D call: TRBD2 (5 bases). Germline V lookup: CDR1 SQVTM, CDR2 ANQGSEA. The CDR3 consists of 13 residues. V was shortened by 7 bases and J by 0 bases, with 12 bases between the two germline ends. The CDR3 DNA reads as TGCAGCGCCGAGGGCGCGTACCAAGAGACCCAGTACTTC. It yields the protein CSAEGAYQETQYF.

In this sample, this clonotype turned up a few times. The CDR3 bases are TGTGCCAGCATCCTAAGGACTAGCGGGGGGGCATGGGGATACAATGAGCAGTTCTTC. It encodes CASILRTSGGAWGYNEQFF. The J gene is TRBJ2-1, the V gene TRBV12-3 or TRBV12-4; 15 bases match TRBD2. The CDR3 sequence is 19 residues long. Trimming took 7 bases from V and 4 from J; bases not matched to a gene: 14.